Presented here are 7 T cell receptor beta chains from one specimen sequenced in a study of technical replicates of blood from several donors. Only in-frame clones appear in the TCRdb table, and some are missing; sequencing was by immunoSEQ multiplex PCR. The sample has about 80,000 clones, roughly 91% seen once. The specimen sequenced was T cells isolated from PBMCs. These receptors all come from a human donor in good health.

The chain recombines TRBV7-8 with TRBJ1-2; D unresolved. The CDR3 is made up of 14 amino acids. V lost 2 bases, J lost 4 bases, and 11 bases lay in between. Germline V gives CDR1 SGHVS, CDR2 FQNEAQ. The CDR3 nucleotides are TGTGCCAGCAGCTTACAGATCGGGTCCTATGGCTACACCTTC. Translating gives CASSLQIGSYGYTF.

The chain couples TRBV27 to TRBJ2-7, with 8 bases matching TRBD2. Germline CDR1 and CDR2: MNHEY and SMNVEV (reference sequence). V shed 2 bases and J 2 bases; nucleotides not matched to a gene: 5. This CDR3 contains 15 residues. This chain's CDR3 is CASSLVSGGTYEQYF. Written as DNA, the CDR3 is TGTGCCAGCAGTTTAGTCAGCGGGGGAACCTACGAGCAGTACTTC.

Only one count was recorded for this clone. CDR3 in DNA: TGTGCCAGCAGCAAGGGACTAGCACCCGACCAAGAGACCCAGTACTTC. Translation gives CASSKGLAPDQETQYF. The V and J genes are TRBV9 and TRBJ2-5; 9 bases line up with TRBD2. Germline trimming cut 4 bases from V and 0 bases from J; bases unmatched to any gene: 7. Germline V gene lookup returns CDR1 SGDLS and CDR2 YYNGEE. The CDR3 contains 16 residues.

The rearrangement links TRBV18 to TRBJ1-1; 7 nucleotides agree with TRBD1. J gave up 1 base and V 3 bases, and 5 bases lay outside the gene matches. The CDR3 has 15 residues. Germline V gene data show CDR1 as KGHSH and CDR2 as LQKENI. The CDR3, as DNA: TGTGCCAGCTCACCTAGGACAGGAGAGAACACTGAAGCTTTCTTT. Its protein is CASSPRTGENTEAFF.

V usage is TRBV7-2 and J usage is TRBJ2-2; the match to TRBD2 covers 7 bases. CDR3 length: 16 amino acids. V lost 2 bases, J lost 6 bases, and 9 bases stayed unmatched. CDR1 is SGHTA and CDR2 is FQGNSA in the germline V gene. The CDR3 DNA follows: TGTGCCAGCAGCTTAATCCCCAGGGAGGGACCCGGGGAGCTGTTTTTT. Translated, it gives CASSLIPREGPGELFF.

The V call is TRBV6-1, the J call TRBJ2-7; 9 bases fit TRBD2. CDR1 MNHNS and CDR2 SASEGT come from the germline V gene. The CDR3 is 14 residues long. V dropped 6 bases and J dropped 5; count of bases not matched to a gene: 8. The CDR3 nucleotides are TGTGCCAGCAGGGCCTGGCGGGAGGGAAACGAGCAGTACTTC. This translates into CASRAWREGNEQYF.

V and J are TRBV28 and TRBJ2-3; 12 bases align to TRBD2. After removal of 6 bases from V and 4 bases from J, the junction contained 14 bases not matched to a gene. CDR3 size: 18 residues. CDR1 is MDHEN, CDR2 SYDVKM, per germline. CDR3 nucleotide sequence: TGTGCCAGCAGCTTTAACCCTTCTAGCGGGAGGGCCCCAGATACGCAGTATTTT. Protein sequence: CASSFNPSSGRAPDTQYF.